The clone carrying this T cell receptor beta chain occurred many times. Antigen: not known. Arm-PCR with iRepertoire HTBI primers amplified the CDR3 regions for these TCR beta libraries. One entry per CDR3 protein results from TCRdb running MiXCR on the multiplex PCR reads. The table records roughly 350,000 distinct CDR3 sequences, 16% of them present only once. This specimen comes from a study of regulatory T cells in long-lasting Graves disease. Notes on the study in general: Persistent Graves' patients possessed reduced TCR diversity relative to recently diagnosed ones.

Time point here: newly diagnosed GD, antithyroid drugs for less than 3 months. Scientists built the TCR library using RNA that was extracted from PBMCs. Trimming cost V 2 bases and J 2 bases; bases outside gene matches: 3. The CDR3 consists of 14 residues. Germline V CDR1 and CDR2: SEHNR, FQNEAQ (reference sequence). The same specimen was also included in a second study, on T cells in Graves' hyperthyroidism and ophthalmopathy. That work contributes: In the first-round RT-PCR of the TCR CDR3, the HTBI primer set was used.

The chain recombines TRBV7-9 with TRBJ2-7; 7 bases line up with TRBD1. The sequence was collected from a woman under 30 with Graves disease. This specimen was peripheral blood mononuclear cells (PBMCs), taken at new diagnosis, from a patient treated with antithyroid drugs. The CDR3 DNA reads TGTGCCAGCAGCTTACAAACAGGGGCCTACGAGCAGTACTTC. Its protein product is CASSLQTGAYEQYF.